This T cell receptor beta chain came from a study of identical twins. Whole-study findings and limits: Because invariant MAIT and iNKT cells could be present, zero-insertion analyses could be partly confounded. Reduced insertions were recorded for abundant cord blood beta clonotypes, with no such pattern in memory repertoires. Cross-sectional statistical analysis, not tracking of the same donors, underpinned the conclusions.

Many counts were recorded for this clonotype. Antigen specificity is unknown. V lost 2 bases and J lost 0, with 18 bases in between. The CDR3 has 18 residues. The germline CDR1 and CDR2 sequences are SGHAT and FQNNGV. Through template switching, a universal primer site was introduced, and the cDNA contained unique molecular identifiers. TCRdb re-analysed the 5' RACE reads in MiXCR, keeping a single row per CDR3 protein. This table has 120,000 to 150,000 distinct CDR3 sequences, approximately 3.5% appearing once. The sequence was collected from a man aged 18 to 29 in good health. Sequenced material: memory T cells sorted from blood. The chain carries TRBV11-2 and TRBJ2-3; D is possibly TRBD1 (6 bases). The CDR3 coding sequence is TGTGCCAGCAGCTTATTTCGCTTTGGGGGCGCGAGCACAGATACGCAGTATTTT. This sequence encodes CASSLFRFGGASTDTQYF.